A selection of T cell receptor beta chains follows, all from one sample in a study of cytomegalovirus exposure and HLA in healthy donors. Sequenced by immunoSEQ multiplex PCR; TCRdb stores in-frame clones only, minus some. Found here are 120,000 to 150,000 clones, around four fifths of them singletons; the top ten hold approximately 2.7%. Material for sequencing was PBMCs. The receptors originated from a boy under 10 years old in good health and CMV-seronegative. Both conserved end residues are part of each CDR3. Fields, in order: clone size, D gene, V gene, J gene, CDR3 DNA, CDR3 protein. A D gene is named only where the DNA matches it firmly. Clone size is stated in some rows and not others, as once, few, many or a class when expanded.

once	-	TRBV21-1	TRBJ1-4	TGTGCCAGCAGCAAAGGGGACAGGGGGTGCTGTGAAAAACTGTTTTTT	CASSKGDRGCCEKLFF
once	-	TRBV19	TRBJ1-2	TGTGCCAGTAGTACCTTCCCCGGGGAGAGGACGCGTGGCTACACCTTC	CASSTFPGERTRGYTF
-	-	TRBV4-1	TRBJ1-2	TGCGCCAGCAGCCAAGATCTCAGGGCTAACTATGGCTACACCTTC	CASSQDLRANYGYTF
-	-	TRBV27	TRBJ2-6	TGTGCCAGCACCTCGACTAGGAGCAACTCTGGGGCCAACGTCCTGACTTTC	CASTSTRSNSGANVLTF
-	-	TRBV7-2	TRBJ2-3	TGTGCCAGCAGCTTAGGACACACAGATACGCAGTATTTT	CASSLGHTDTQYF
few	TRBD2	TRBV6-1	TRBJ2-7	TGTGCCAGCAGTGAGGAGGCGGGAGGGCCCTACGAGCAGTACTTC	CASSEEAGGPYEQYF
-	TRBD1	TRBV5-1	TRBJ2-7	TGCGCCAGCAGCTTGGCGACAGGACAGGGCTCCTACGAGCAGTACTTC	CASSLATGQGSYEQYF
-	TRBD1	TRBV9	TRBJ2-3	TGTGCCAGCAGCACCCGGGACAGGAAAACTCCTAGCACAGATACGCAGTATTTT	CASSTRDRKTPSTDTQYF
-	-	TRBV6-5	TRBJ1-1	TGTGCCAGCAGTTACGGTAGTGCGACTGAAGCTTTCTTT	CASSYGSATEAFF
-	TRBD2	TRBV10-2	TRBJ2-3	TGCGCCAGCAGGACTAGCGGGAGCACAGATACGCAGTATTTT	CASRTSGSTDTQYF
-	-	TRBV12-5	TRBJ2-2	TGTGCTAGTGGTTCTCATAGCGGATCGAACACCGGGGAGCTGTTTTTT	CASGSHSGSNTGELFF
-	-	TRBV4-2	TRBJ1-1	TGTGCCAGCAGCCAAGAGCGGACGAGGGCTGAAGCTTTCTTT	CASSQERTRAEAFF
-	-	TRBV7-2	TRBJ2-4	TGTGCCAGCAGCTTAAGTCGCGGAGGAAGCATTCAGTACTTC	CASSLSRGGSIQYF
-	TRBD1	TRBV5-1	TRBJ2-2	TGCGCCAGCAGCTGGACAGGGACAAACACCGGGGAGCTGTTTTTT	CASSWTGTNTGELFF
-	-	TRBV5-8	TRBJ1-5	TGTGCCAGCAGGAGACAGAGCAATCAGCCCCAGCATTTT	CASRRQSNQPQHF
-	-	TRBV4-1	TRBJ1-2	TGCGCCAGCGCATTCTCCGGGGGGAGTTATGGCTACACCTTC	CASAFSGGSYGYTF
few	TRBD1	TRBV5-1	TRBJ2-5	TGCGCCAGCAGCTTGGCAGGGGGCGGGTCGGAGACCCAGTACTTC	CASSLAGGGSETQYF